These T cell receptor beta chains were read from a single sample in a study of blood T cell repertoires in COVID-19. Assay used: immunoSEQ multiplex PCR; TCRdb lists only in-frame clones, some missing. Of about 120,000 clones detected, around nine tenths appear once; the ten largest clones hold around 4.5%. Sequencing was done on a sample of peripheral blood. These receptors all come from a man aged 35-49 years with acute or convalescent COVID-19. CDR3s leave out the opening cysteine and the closing phenylalanine or tryptophan.

v_call	j_call	cdr3_aa
TRBV19	TRBJ1-2	ASSMGVDNNYGYT
TRBV11-2	TRBJ2-7	ASSLDAGTSYEQY
TRBV5-6	TRBJ1-2	ASSFGTDYGYT
TRBV30	TRBJ2-7	AWSPLTGGWSHEQY
TRBV24-1	TRBJ1-2	ATRPGRGSGYGYT
TRBV25-1	TRBJ1-2	ATSLGGGYT
TRBV11-2	TRBJ1-2	ASSLRGSDYGYT
TRBV3-1/TRBV3-2	TRBJ1-2	ASSQGGQVYGYT
TRBV5-1	TRBJ1-1	ASSLGFGNTEAF
TRBV14	TRBJ2-5	ASSRLAGVWQETQY
TRBV10-3	TRBJ2-1	AISDPGTGAPNNEQF
TRBV9	TRBJ2-1	ASSVGTGDEQF
TRBV27	TRBJ2-2	ASSLMAGQYTGELF
TRBV9	TRBJ1-5	ASSVGGGGDQPQH
TRBV6-2/TRBV6-3	TRBJ2-1	ASSPRILAGVGFNEQF
TRBV6-5	TRBJ2-5	ASSLTGERGTQY
TRBV6-5	TRBJ1-2	ATTQDRRFNYGYT
TRBV3-1/TRBV3-2	TRBJ1-2	ASSLFGRVLRGYT
TRBV5-1	TRBJ1-6	ASRGTDHNSPLH
TRBV7-2	TRBJ1-3	ASSLVGRGAGNTIY
TRBV5-6	TRBJ2-5	ASSSGQGGETQY
TRBV5-6	TRBJ2-4	ASSLRVGQKNIQY
TRBV7-6	TRBJ2-7	ASSLTSGTSYEQY
TRBV5-5	TRBJ1-4	ASSLEYRLATNEKLF
TRBV6-5	TRBJ1-2	ASSYSRHRGQGYT
TRBV5-1	TRBJ2-7	ASSLTGFYEQY
TRBV4-3	TRBJ1-2	ASSQGTGLGGYT
TRBV5-1	TRBJ2-1	ASSLDSGWSYEQF
TRBV6-5	TRBJ1-5	ASSQGRNQPQH
TRBV5-8	TRBJ1-1	ASTLSTGRNTEAF
TRBV9	TRBJ2-3	ASSANRGRGTDTQY
TRBV27	TRBJ1-5	ATRTSSGIQPQH
TRBV19	TRBJ2-1	ASSIAGTSGSFYEQF
TRBV7-3	TRBJ1-1	ASSSGRGGTEAF
TRBV9	TRBJ1-1	ASSVVSDGNTEAF
TRBV29-1	TRBJ2-3	SVESRSGAALDTQY
TRBV27	TRBJ1-5	ASSLTAGNQPQH
TRBV9	TRBJ2-1	ASSVGSGRGNEQF
TRBV6-5	TRBJ2-1	ATGGGDHEQF
TRBV6-2/TRBV6-3	TRBJ2-2	ASSPRTAGELF
TRBV20-1	TRBJ2-5	SASGTLQQETQY